This T cell receptor beta chain was found in a study of STAT3 mutations in large granular lymphocyte leukemia. Comments on this clone: As yet, its antigen is unknown.

Here immunoSEQ multiplex PCR was the method, and the copy in TCRdb shows in-frame clones only, minus some. The sample yields roughly 5,900 clones, approximately 86% seen once. General observations from the study: At least one immunodominant TCR beta clonotype appeared in every T-cell large granular lymphocyte leukemia patient. Differing intervals and regimens complicate linking therapy response to clone burden. TCR clonotype switching after therapy occurred in about 30% of the 18 patients.

This receptor was identified in a human donor with T large granular lymphocyte leukemia. Some clones in this sample may be carry-over from other donors' samples. The sample comprised PBMCs.

The CDR3 here is CACYSAVNTEAFF. CDR3 coding DNA: TGTGCCTGTTACTCTGCGGTGAACACTGAAGCTTTCTTT. V usage is TRBV30 and J usage is TRBJ1-1; D call uncertain. In germline, CDR1 is GTSNPN, CDR2 SVGIG (reference sequence). The CDR3 consists of 13 residues. The V end was cut by 6 bases, the J end by 0 bases, with 11 bases between.